This T cell receptor beta chain was identified in a study of vaccination and CD4 T cells after COVID-19. Germline V gene sequence: CDR1 WSHSY, CDR2 SAAADI. V lost 8 bases and J lost 4, with 11 bases in between. The CDR3 runs to 12 residues. Indicated treatment: approximately 9-day PBMC culture with coronavirus spike peptide pools or control peptides (ViraFEST assay). The Oncomine TCR Beta short-read assay generated sequence data from the DNA of cultured CD4+ T cells. TCRdb fed the PCR reads into MiXCR, producing one record per CDR3 protein. The sample includes approximately 15,000 distinct CDR3 sequences, 60% to 70% of them seen just once. This clonotype was counted only a few times. Antigen: not known.

The chain has TRBV10-2 and TRBJ1-1, with D possibly being TRBD1 (6 bases). This clonotype was obtained from a human donor who had recovered from COVID-19. Sequencing was done on a sample of CD4+ T cells from blood, cultured in vitro. Written as DNA, the CDR3 is TGCGCCAGCGGACAGCTATTCACTGAAGCTTTCTTT. Translating it yields CASGQLFTEAFF.